The next 27 T cell receptor beta chains were all read from a single sample in a study of T-cell memory formation after mild COVID-19. Using its own MiXCR run on the 5' RACE reads, TCRdb lists one record per CDR3 protein. The sample lists 200,000 to 250,000 distinct CDR3 sequences, about 16% occurring once. The sample consisted of PBMCs or a T cell subset sorted from them (not recorded which). Receptors originate from a man between 18 and 29 years old who had mild COVID-19 (a few samples of this study predate the infection). Cell type and time point are not known.

This clonotype has at least ten counts. J is TRBJ2-6 and V is TRBV5-1; D is uncertain. The CDR3 consists of 15 residues. Germline-derived CDR1 and CDR2 are SGHRS and YFSETQ. Trimming removed 4 bases at V and 10 bases at J, with 18 bases between. In nucleotides, the CDR3 is TGCGCCAGCAGCCGTGGACCCATTGCGGCGAACGTCCTGACTTTC. It yields the protein CASSRGPIAANVLTF.

This clonotype was recorded a few times. This chain uses TRBV28 with TRBJ2-7, with D unresolved. Germline CDR1 reads MDHEN; CDR2 reads SYDVKM. V lost 10 bases and J lost 0, with 10 bases in between. The CDR3 contains 12 residues. Written as DNA, the CDR3 is TGTGCCACTAAAGGAAGCTCCTACGAGCAGTACGTC. It specifies CATKGSSYEQYV.

This clonotype showed up just a few times. It is unclear where the CDR3 begins or ends on the DNA, so no DNA is shown, and the CDR3 is as TCRdb lists it. The gene calls are TRBV5-1 and TRBJ1-4; TRBD1, the D gene given by the table, was not confirmed from the DNA. CDR1 and CDR2 from the germline V gene are SGHRS and YFSETQ. The CDR3 length equals 17 residues, ends included. CDR3 loop: CASSLAQQGSGEKLFFF.

In nucleotides, the CDR3 is TGTGCCAGCAGCTCAATCAGGGGGCGAGAGACCCAGTACTTC. This gives the protein CASSSIRGRETQYF. The chain combines TRBV5-6 with TRBJ2-5, with 8 bases aligning to TRBD1. Trimming cost V 3 bases and J 4 bases; bases outside gene matches: 5. The CDR3 sequence is 14 residues long. Germline CDR1 and CDR2: SGHDT and YYEEEE.

This clonotype was counted only a few times. The genes are TRBV7-3 and TRBJ2-3, with 15 bases matching TRBD2. The CDR3 has 17 residues. V shed 3 bases, J shed 5 bases, and the junction held 6 bases outside the gene matches. From germline, CDR1 is SGHTA and CDR2 FQGTGA. The CDR3 region has the DNA TGTGCCAGCAGCTTGGGGACTAGCGGGGGGCATGTAGATACGCAGTATTTT. Translation gives CASSLGTSGGHVDTQYF.

This clonotype was counted at least ten times. The chain joins TRBV7-2 to TRBJ2-4; D remains unclear. The V end was cut by 4 bases, the J end by 0 bases, with 7 bases between. The germline gives CDR1 SGHTA, CDR2 FQGNSA. The CDR3 totals 14 residues. The CDR3 coding sequence is TGTGCCAGCAGCTCACGTGTAGCCAAAAACATTCAGTACTTC. Protein product: CASSSRVAKNIQYF.

The chain combines TRBV11-2 with TRBJ2-2; TRBD1 aligns across 7 bases. The CDR3 sequence is 14 residues long. The germline V gene has CDR1 SGHAT and CDR2 FQNNGV. The V and J ends lost 7 bases and 5 bases, in that order; junction bases with no gene match: 7. The CDR3 bases are TGTGCCAGCATCAGGACAGGAGTTACCGGGGAGCTGTTTTTT. Amino acid sequence: CASIRTGVTGELFF. Using reference TRBV11-2 and TRBJ2-2 for the parts outside the CDR3, the full variable domain is EAGVAQSPRYKIIEKRQSVAFWCNPISGHATLYWYQQILGQGPKLLIQFQNNGVVDDSQLPKDRFSAERLKGVDSTLKIQPAKLEDSAVYLCASIRTGVTGELFFGEGSRLTVL.

The DNA of the CDR3 is TGTGCCAGCAGTTTACGGGGGGACGGGGCCGGGGAGCTGTTTTTT. This encodes CASSLRGDGAGELFF. The V call is TRBV27, the J call TRBJ2-2, with 7 positions matching TRBD2. The CDR3 is 15 amino acids. V trimming: 2 bases; J trimming: 6 bases; junction bases outside the gene matches: 6. Germline loops: CDR1 MNHEY, CDR2 SMNVEV (reference sequence).

The chain joins TRBV6-5 to TRBJ2-3; a weak D match, TRBD1 (6 bases). The V and J ends lost 4 bases and 2 bases respectively, with 13 bases between them. This CDR3 is built from 15 residues. Germline V gene lookup returns CDR1 MNHEY and CDR2 SVGAGI. As DNA, the CDR3 is TGTGCCAGCAGTTTCCGGACAGATCTCACAGATACGCAGTATTTT. It encodes CASSFRTDLTDTQYF.

This sequence joins TRBV5-1 and TRBJ1-2; 8 bases map to TRBD1. This CDR3 is 16 amino acids long. Trimming at V came to 4 bases and at J to 2 bases, leaving 10 bases not matched to a gene. Germline-derived CDR1 and CDR2 are SGHRS and YFSETQ. CDR3 in DNA: TGCGCCAGCAGCCGCACCTCGGACAGGGCCAACTATGGCTACACCTTC. Its translation is CASSRTSDRANYGYTF.

The chain links TRBV4-3 to TRBJ1-6; D remains unclear. The CDR3 spans 17 residues. Trimming took off 0 bases at V and 2 bases at J, with 11 bases between the two ends. Germline CDR1 LGHNA, CDR2 YSLEER. CDR3 residues: CASSQEGGNAYNSPLHF. The CDR3 nucleotides are TGCGCCAGCAGCCAAGAGGGCGGGAACGCCTATAATTCACCCCTCCACTTT.

This clonotype was counted between two and nine times. The chain employs TRBV12-3 or TRBV12-4 and TRBJ2-2; tentative D call: TRBD2 (5 bases). This CDR3 comprises 12 residues. V was shortened by 6 bases and J by 3 bases, with 5 bases between the two germline ends. In DNA form, the CDR3 reads TGTGCCAGCAGGAGGGACACCGGGGAGCTGTTTTTT. This gives the protein CASRRDTGELFF.

The CDR3 region is CASIRTNNEQFF. CDR3 sequence (DNA): TGTGCCAGCATACGGACAAACAATGAGCAGTTCTTC. This sequence joins TRBV2 and TRBJ2-1, with TRBD1 as a possible D gene (5 bases). Germline CDR1 is SNHLY and CDR2 is FYNNEI. Trimming cost V 7 bases and J 5 bases, with 9 bases left between them. This CDR3 region has 12 residues.

The V call is TRBV12-3 or TRBV12-4, the J call TRBJ1-5; a weak D match, TRBD1 (6 bases). The CDR3 consists of 15 residues. Trimming left V 7 bases short and J 0 bases short, with 13 bases between. The CDR3 loop is CASKRTDYSNQPQHF. CDR3 DNA: TGTGCCAGCAAAAGGACAGACTATAGCAATCAGCCCCAGCATTTT.

This clonotype was observed at least ten times. The rearrangement joins TRBV28 to TRBJ1-6; 10 bases map to TRBD1. This CDR3 comprises 14 residues. CDR1 MDHEN and CDR2 SYDVKM come from the germline V gene. V was clipped by 4 bases and J by 10 bases; unmatched bases: 4. CDR3 sequence (DNA): TGTGCCAGCAGTTCGGACAGGGGGAGGTCACCCCTCCACTTT. Protein product: CASSSDRGRSPLHF.

This clonotype has just a few counts. Written as DNA, the CDR3 is TGTGCCAGCAGCTTTTCATTACTAGCGGGGGGTCGAGAGTTCTTC. Translation: CASSFSLLAGGREFF. The chain recombines TRBV7-2 with TRBJ2-1, with 12 bases that match TRBD2. J lost 14 bases, V lost 3 bases, and 11 bases had no gene match. The CDR3 is made up of 15 amino acids. Germline loops: CDR1 SGHTA, CDR2 FQGNSA.

The rearrangement links TRBV3-1 to TRBJ2-2; 7 nucleotides align to TRBD1. Trimming at V came to 1 base and at J to 4 bases, leaving 6 bases not matched to a gene. The CDR3 sequence is 16 residues long. In germline, CDR1 is LGHDT, CDR2 YNNKEL (reference sequence). The CDR3, as DNA: TGTGCCAGCAGCCAAGGTTCGGCAGGGGGCACCGGGGAGCTGTTTTTT. Its translation: CASSQGSAGGTGELFF.

The rearrangement joins TRBV6-5 to TRBJ1-1, with D unclear. V was pared by 0 bases and J by 7 bases, with 3 bases between. Germline V lookup: CDR1 MNHEY, CDR2 SVGAGI. The CDR3 contains 11 residues. The CDR3 loop reads CASSYSSEAFF. CDR3 nucleotide sequence: TGTGCCAGCAGTTACTCGAGTGAAGCTTTCTTT.

This chain joins TRBV7-9 and TRBJ2-1, with 11 bases fitting TRBD2. The CDR3 extends over 14 amino acids. Germline V lookup: CDR1 SEHNR, CDR2 FQNEAQ (reference sequence). After removal of 4 bases from V and 7 bases from J, the junction contained 3 bases not matched to a gene. CDR3 region: CASSSGLAVNEQFF. DNA of the CDR3: TGTGCCAGCAGCTCGGGACTAGCGGTAAATGAGCAGTTCTTC. Drawing the rest from reference TRBV7-9 and TRBJ2-1, the complete variable domain is DTGVSQNPRHKITKRGQNVTFRCDPISEHNRLYWYRQTLGQGPEFLTYFQNEAQLEKSRLLSDRFSAERPKGSFSTLEIQRTEQGDSAMYLCASSSGLAVNEQFFGPGTRLTVL.

This clonotype was observed a handful of times. The chain couples TRBV11-2 to TRBJ2-1, with TRBD2 matching 9 bases. This CDR3 contains 16 residues. Germline trimming cut 0 bases from V and 4 bases from J; bases unmatched to any gene: 4. Per germline, CDR1 SGHAT and CDR2 FQNNGV. CDR3 nucleotide sequence: TGTGCCAGCAGCTTAGATCTAGCGGGGCGATACAATGAGCAGTTCTTC. Protein product: CASSLDLAGRYNEQFF.

The chain joins TRBV12-3 or TRBV12-4 to TRBJ1-5; D unresolved. This CDR3 spans 15 amino acids. V was clipped by 3 bases and J by 6 bases, with 15 bases between them. The CDR3 reads CASSFGPPWGQPQHF. The CDR3 nucleotides are TGTGCCAGCAGTTTCGGCCCACCCTGGGGTCAGCCCCAGCATTTT.

The gene calls are TRBV5-1 and TRBJ1-1; no definite D call. Germline CDR1 SGHRS, CDR2 YFSETQ. V lost 1 base to trimming and J lost 1 base, with 14 bases between them. CDR3 length: 16 residues. The CDR3 here is CASSLYRLEGNTEAFF. The CDR3 bases are TGCGCCAGCAGCTTGTACCGCCTCGAGGGGAACACTGAAGCTTTCTTT. Full variable domain (outside the CDR3, taken from reference TRBV5-1 and TRBJ1-1): KAGVTQTPRYLIKTRGQQVTLSCSPISGHRSVSWYQQTPGQGLQFLFEYFSETQRNKGNFPGRFSGRQFSNSRSEMNVSTLELGDSALYLCASSLYRLEGNTEAFFGQGTRLTVV.

The chain recombines TRBV5-1 with TRBJ1-2, with 7 positions matching TRBD1. The V and J ends lost 0 bases and 5 bases, in that order; junction bases with no gene match: 4. Germline CDR1 SGHRS, CDR2 YFSETQ. CDR3 length: 14 residues. The CDR3 DNA sequence: TGCGCCAGCAGCTTGGTTCAGGGGGAATATGGCTACACCTTC. This codes for CASSLVQGEYGYTF.

The chain joins TRBV5-1 to TRBJ2-2; 8 nucleotides agree with TRBD1. The CDR3 has 16 amino acids. The V and J ends lost 4 bases and 1 base, in that order; junction bases with no gene match: 6. The germline V gene has CDR1 SGHRS and CDR2 YFSETQ. CDR3 amino acids: CASSPSGGLNTGELFF. The CDR3 coding sequence is TGCGCCAGCAGCCCGTCAGGGGGCCTGAACACCGGGGAGCTGTTTTTT.

The V and J genes are TRBV20-1 and TRBJ2-5, with 9 bases that match TRBD2. J gave up 3 bases and V 4 bases, and 6 bases lay outside the gene matches. The CDR3 spans 14 residues. Germline lookup yields CDR1 DFQATT and CDR2 SNEGSKA (reference sequence). CDR3 in amino acids: CSAIISSGEETQYF. CDR3 in DNA: TGCAGTGCTATAATATCTAGCGGGGAAGAGACCCAGTACTTC.

This sequence joins TRBV11-2 and TRBJ2-3; 10 bases are shared with TRBD2. The CDR3 has 19 residues. CDR1 is SGHAT, CDR2 FQNNGV, per germline. V gave up 6 bases and J gave up 3 bases; unmatched junction bases: 18. The CDR3 DNA sequence: TGTGCCAGCAGGAGTAGAGGACGCCCCGGGACTAGCGTGACAGATACGCAGTATTTT. Translating gives CASRSRGRPGTSVTDTQYF.

The genes are TRBV3-1 and TRBJ2-1; 8 bases line up with TRBD2. Trimming took 4 bases from V and 10 from J; bases not matched to a gene: 3. From germline, CDR1 is LGHDT and CDR2 YNNKEL (reference sequence). The CDR3 totals 12 residues. The CDR3 DNA reads as TGTGCCAGCAGCCCGGTAGCGGGGGAGCAGTTCTTC. It codes for CASSPVAGEQFF.